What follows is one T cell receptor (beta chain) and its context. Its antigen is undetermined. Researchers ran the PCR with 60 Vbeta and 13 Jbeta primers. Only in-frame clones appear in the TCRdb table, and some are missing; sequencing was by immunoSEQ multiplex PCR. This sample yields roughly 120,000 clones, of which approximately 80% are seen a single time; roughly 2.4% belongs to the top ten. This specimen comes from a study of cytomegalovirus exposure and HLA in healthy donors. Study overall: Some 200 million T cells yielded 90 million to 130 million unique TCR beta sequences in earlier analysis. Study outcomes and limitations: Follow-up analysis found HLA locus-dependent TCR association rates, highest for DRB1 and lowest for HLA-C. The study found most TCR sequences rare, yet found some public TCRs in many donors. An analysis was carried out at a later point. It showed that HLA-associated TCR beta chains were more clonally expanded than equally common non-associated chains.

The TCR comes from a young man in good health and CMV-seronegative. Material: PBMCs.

The CDR3 nucleotides are TGCGCCAGCAGCTTGGAGGCAGGACAGGGGGCCCACGAGCAGTACTTC. The encoded protein is CASSLEAGQGAHEQYF. This chain links TRBV5-1 with TRBJ2-7; 11 nucleotides align to TRBD1. In germline, CDR1 is SGHRS, CDR2 YFSETQ. This CDR3 contains 16 residues. The junction had 7 bases not matched to a gene; V was cut back by 0 bases and J by 5 bases.